Sequencing of this T cell receptor (beta chain) was carried out in a study of T cell repertoires in ileal Crohn's disease. V was cut by 0 bases and J by 6 bases, with 8 bases left in between. The germline V gene encodes CDR1 ENHRY and CDR2 SYGVKD. The CDR3 loop spans 13 amino acids. Clones were read by immunoSEQ multiplex PCR, and TCRdb kept only the in-frame ones, dropping some. Among 7,000 or so clones listed, roughly 74% were seen once. As to time point: proximal margin of the surgical specimen (macroscopically non-inflamed). This chain joins TRBV10-3 and TRBJ1-2; D call uncertain. This TCR was sampled from an adult with Crohn's disease. The sample taken for sequencing was ileal tissue. The CDR3 is CAISESPGDGYTF. CDR3 bases: TGTGCCATCAGTGAGTCCCCAGGAGATGGCTACACCTTC.